This is a list of T cell receptor beta chains from one sample in a study of T cell responses to AZD1222 COVID-19 vaccine. The repertoire was sequenced with immunoSEQ multiplex PCR; TCRdb's copy has only in-frame clones and lacks some. The sample includes 85,000 to 100,000 clones, more than 75% seen only once; the top ten take roughly 10%. The sample in question was peripheral blood, obtained on day 0 of AZD1222 vaccination. Source of these receptors: an adult in good health. Both conserved end residues are part of each CDR3. D genes are given only for firm matches. The size entry is marked missing in some rows and otherwise reads once, few, many or a size class.

cdr3_nt cdr3_aa d_call j_call v_call clone_size
TGTGCCAGCAGCTTAGCAACAGCTAACTATGGCTACACCTTC CASSLATANYGYTF . TRBJ1-2 TRBV7-2 .
TGCGCCAGCAGCCAAGAAGTAGGTAGATTCACCTACGAGCAGTACTTC CASSQEVGRFTYEQYF . TRBJ2-7 TRBV4-1 .
TGTGCCAGCTCCCCCCAAGAGACCCAGTACTTC CASSPQETQYF . TRBJ2-5 TRBV18 few
TGCGCCAGCACCCTCAATAGGCCAACATGGAATAACTATGGCTACACCTTC CASTLNRPTWNNYGYTF . TRBJ1-2 TRBV23-1 .
TGTGCCAGTAGTATTGGGGCAGGGACCTATGGCTACACCTTC CASSIGAGTYGYTF . TRBJ1-2 TRBV19 .
TGTGCCTGGAGCTGGGAAGCGGGAGTGATAAGTTCGCAGTACTTC CAWSWEAGVISSQYF TRBD2 TRBJ2-7 TRBV30 .
TGCGCCAGCAGCTTGGTCCTCAATGAGCAGTTCTTC CASSLVLNEQFF . TRBJ2-1 TRBV5-1 .
TGTGCCAGCAGTTTAGAGGGGGCGAACTATGGCTACACCTTC CASSLEGANYGYTF TRBD1 TRBJ1-2 TRBV28 .
TGTGCCAGCACCGAACAGACAGGGAAGAACGAGCAGTACTTC CASTEQTGKNEQYF TRBD1 TRBJ2-7 TRBV6-5 .
TGCGCCAGCAGTCACACAGGGGATCAGCCCCAGCATTTT CASSHTGDQPQHF TRBD1 TRBJ1-5 TRBV10-1 .
TGCGCCAGCAGCGTACAGGGTAATCACTACTACAATGAGCAGTTCTTC CASSVQGNHYYNEQFF . TRBJ2-1 TRBV5-1 .
TGTGCCAGCAGCCGTACAGTCGAGCAGTACTTC CASSRTVEQYF . TRBJ2-7 TRBV7-8 .
TGTGCCAGTAGGGGATTCGGGGCTGGAAACACCATATATTTT CASRGFGAGNTIYF . TRBJ1-3 TRBV19 .
TGTGCCAGCAGCCAAGACCCCGTATGGAACACTGAAGCTTTCTTT CASSQDPVWNTEAFF . TRBJ1-1 TRBV4-2 .
TGTGCCGGGTCCCGTAGCCCTAGCACAGATACGCAGTATTTT CAGSRSPSTDTQYF . TRBJ2-3 TRBV30 .
TGTGCCAGCAGCTTGTTTTTCACCGTTTCGCCCCTCCACTTT CASSLFFTVSPLHF . TRBJ1-6 TRBV5-6 .
TGTGCCAGCAGCTCTCGACAGGAGAATGAAAAACTGTTTTTT CASSSRQENEKLFF . TRBJ1-4 TRBV3-1/TRBV3-2 once
TGTGCCAGCAGCTGGGGAGGGACGGGAAAGGAGACCCAGTACTTC CASSWGGTGKETQYF TRBD2 TRBJ2-5 TRBV7-8 once
TGTGCCAGCTCAACATACAGGGACTCCGAGCAGTACTTC CASSTYRDSEQYF . TRBJ2-7 TRBV18 few
TGTGCCAGCAGCTTGGTGCTCGACAGGGATTATGGCTACACCTTC CASSLVLDRDYGYTF TRBD1 TRBJ1-2 TRBV11-2 .
TGTGCCAGCAGTGCTCGACAAGGAGTAAATGAAAAACTGTTTTTT CASSARQGVNEKLFF . TRBJ1-4 TRBV9 .
TGTGCCAGCAGGCCCCTGAGGGCTGGCTCCTACGAGCAGTACTTC CASRPLRAGSYEQYF . TRBJ2-7 TRBV6-5 many
TGCAGCGTTGAGGGAGGGCTCAATGAGCAGTTCTTC CSVEGGLNEQFF TRBD2 TRBJ2-1 TRBV29-1 .
TGCGCCAGCCGCCTAGGACTAGCGGGGGACTGGTCCAAAGAGACCCAGTACTTC CASRLGLAGDWSKETQYF TRBD2 TRBJ2-5 TRBV5-1 .
TGTGCCAGCAGCTTAGAACGGCGGGGGCAGTACTTC CASSLERRGQYF . TRBJ2-7 TRBV7-9 .
TGTGCCAGCAGTTTAACAGGGGACACTGAAGCTTTCTTT CASSLTGDTEAFF TRBD1 TRBJ1-1 TRBV12-3/TRBV12-4 .
TGTGCCAGCAGCTTCCAGCGGGACACAGATACGCAGTATTTT CASSFQRDTDTQYF TRBD2 TRBJ2-3 TRBV11-2 .